This T cell receptor (beta chain) was observed in a study of T cell responses to AZD1222 COVID-19 vaccine. The wider study: Some second doses came at about 4 weeks and others at about 12 weeks; these were pooled.

Points on this clone: The antigen is undetermined.

Assay: immunoSEQ multiplex PCR; the TCRdb copy retains only in-frame clones and omits some. The sample carries some 86,000 clones, 80% recorded once. The germline CDR1 and CDR2 sequences are SGHTA and FQGNSA. After removal of 1 base from V and 2 bases from J, the junction contained 11 bases not matched to a gene. CDR3 length: 18 amino acids. Points from the study as a whole: Nearly half of the spike-specific TCRs reportedly recognize variant regions that carry no mutations.

This TCR was recovered from an adult in good health. The chain has TRBV7-2 and TRBJ1-5; 7 bases are a match to TRBD1. The source was peripheral blood, collected on day 0 of AZD1222 vaccination. CDR3 region: CASSLGPLTGMGNQPQHF. CDR3 in DNA: TGTGCCAGCAGCTTAGGCCCCCTGACAGGGATGGGCAATCAGCCCCAGCATTTT.